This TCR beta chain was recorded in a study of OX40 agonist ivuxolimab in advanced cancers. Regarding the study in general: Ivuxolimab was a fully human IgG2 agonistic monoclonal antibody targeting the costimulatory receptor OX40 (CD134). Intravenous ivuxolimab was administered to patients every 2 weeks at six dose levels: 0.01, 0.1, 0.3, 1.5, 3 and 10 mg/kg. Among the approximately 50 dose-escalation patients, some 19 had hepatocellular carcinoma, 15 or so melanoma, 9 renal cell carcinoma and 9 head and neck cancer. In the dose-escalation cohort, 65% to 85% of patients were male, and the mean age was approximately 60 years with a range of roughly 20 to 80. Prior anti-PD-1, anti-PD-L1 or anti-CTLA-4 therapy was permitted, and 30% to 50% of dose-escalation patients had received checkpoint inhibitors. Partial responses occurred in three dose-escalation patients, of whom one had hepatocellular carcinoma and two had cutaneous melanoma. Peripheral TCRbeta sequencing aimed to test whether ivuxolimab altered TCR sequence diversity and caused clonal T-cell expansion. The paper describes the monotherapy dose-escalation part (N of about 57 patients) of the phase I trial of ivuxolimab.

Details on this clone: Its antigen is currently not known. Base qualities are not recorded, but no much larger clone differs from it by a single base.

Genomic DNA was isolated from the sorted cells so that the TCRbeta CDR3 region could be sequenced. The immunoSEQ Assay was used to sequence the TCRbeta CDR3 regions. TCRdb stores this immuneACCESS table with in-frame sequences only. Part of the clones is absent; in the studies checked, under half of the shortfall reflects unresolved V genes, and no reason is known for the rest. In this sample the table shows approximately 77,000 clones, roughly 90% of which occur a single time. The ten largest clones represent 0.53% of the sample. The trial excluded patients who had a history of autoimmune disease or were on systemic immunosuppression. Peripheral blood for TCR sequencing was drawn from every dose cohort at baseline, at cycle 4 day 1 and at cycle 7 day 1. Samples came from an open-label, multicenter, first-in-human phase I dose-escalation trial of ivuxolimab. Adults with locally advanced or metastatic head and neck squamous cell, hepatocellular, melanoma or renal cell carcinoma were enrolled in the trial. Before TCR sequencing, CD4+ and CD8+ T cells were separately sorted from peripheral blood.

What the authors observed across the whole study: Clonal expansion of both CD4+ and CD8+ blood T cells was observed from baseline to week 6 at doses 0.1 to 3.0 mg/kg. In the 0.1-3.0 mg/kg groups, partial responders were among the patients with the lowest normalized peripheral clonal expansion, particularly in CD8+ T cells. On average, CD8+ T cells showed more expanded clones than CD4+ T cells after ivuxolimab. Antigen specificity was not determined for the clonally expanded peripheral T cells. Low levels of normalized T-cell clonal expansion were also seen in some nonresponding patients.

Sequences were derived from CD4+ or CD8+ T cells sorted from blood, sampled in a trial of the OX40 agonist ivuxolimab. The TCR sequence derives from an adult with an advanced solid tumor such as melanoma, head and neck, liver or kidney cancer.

For the CDR3, the sequence is CATSRVRETQYF. Here is the DNA: TGTGCCACCAGCAGAGTAAGGGAGACCCAGTACTTC. In this chain, TRBV15 is recombined with TRBJ2-5, with an unclear D gene assignment. V loses 1 base, J loses 5 bases, and the germline ends lie 5 bases apart. The CDR3 sequence holds 12 residues, the cysteine and phenylalanine included. The only DNA kept is the CDR3, 36 bases in frame from the first base. The germline V gene (reference sequence) yields LNHNV for CDR1 and YYDKDF for CDR2.